The present TCR beta chain was sequenced within a study of blood T cell repertoires in COVID-19. CDR1 SGHRS and CDR2 YFSETQ come from the germline V gene. The CDR3 length is 14 residues. The ends lost 3 bases at V and 0 bases at J; junction bases unmatched: 1. This table comes from immunoSEQ multiplex PCR, and its TCRdb copy is limited to in-frame clones, with some not included. The sample shows around 330,000 clones, 90% of them seen only once. Participant ages covered roughly 18 to 89 years across about 25 US areas. Researchers sorted participants into cohorts using their self-reported clinical history.

Material for sequencing was PBMCs or T cells enriched from blood (not recorded which). The origin of this receptor is a man in his fifties or sixties who had recovered from COVID-19. The chain carries TRBV5-1 and TRBJ2-3; 7 bases match TRBD1. In nucleotides, the CDR3 is TGCGCCAGCAGCTCGGACAGGAGCACAGATACGCAGTATTTT. Its translation is CASSSDRSTDTQYF.